Sequencing of this T cell receptor (beta chain) was carried out in a study of T cell responses to AZD1222 COVID-19 vaccine. Findings of the study overall: Baseline testing showed seropositivity in only a handful of AZD1222 recipients. Donor demographics were predominantly white British with a female majority; clonal diversity may be underestimated. Unmutated regions of variants are reportedly targeted by nearly half of spike-specific TCRs.

The protocol was immunoSEQ multiplex PCR, while the TCRdb copy is restricted to in-frame clones and leaves out a portion. Of 130,000 or so clones in the sample, approximately 85% were seen once. About this clone itself: Antigen: not known.

V shed 1 base and J shed 5 bases, with 8 bases lying between them. The CDR3 is 13 amino acids. In germline, CDR1 is LGHDT, CDR2 YNNKEL (reference sequence). The specimen comprised peripheral blood, sampled on day 0 of AZD1222 vaccination. The gene calls are TRBV3-1 (or the pseudogene TRBV3-2) and TRBJ2-5; D possibly uses TRBD1 or TRBD2 (5 bases each). This receptor was obtained from an adult in good health. The CDR3 DNA reads TGTGCCAGCAGCCAAGCGGGGACGGAGACCCAGTACTTC. This codes for CASSQAGTETQYF.